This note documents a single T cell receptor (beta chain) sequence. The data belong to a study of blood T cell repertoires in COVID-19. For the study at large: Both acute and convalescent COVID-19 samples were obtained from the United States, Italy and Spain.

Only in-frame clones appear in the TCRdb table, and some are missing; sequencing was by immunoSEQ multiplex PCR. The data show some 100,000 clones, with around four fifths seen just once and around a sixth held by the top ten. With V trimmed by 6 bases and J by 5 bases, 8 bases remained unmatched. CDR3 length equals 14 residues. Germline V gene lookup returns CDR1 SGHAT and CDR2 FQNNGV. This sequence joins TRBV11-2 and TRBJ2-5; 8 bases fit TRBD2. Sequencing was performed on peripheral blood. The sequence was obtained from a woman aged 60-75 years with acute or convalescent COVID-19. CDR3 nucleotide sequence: TGTGCCAGCAGTCCCGGGGGGGGCAGGGAGACCCAGTACTTC. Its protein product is CASSPGGGRETQYF. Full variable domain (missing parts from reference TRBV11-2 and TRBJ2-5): EAGVAQSPRYKIIEKRQSVAFWCNPISGHATLYWYQQILGQGPKLLIQFQNNGVVDDSQLPKDRFSAERLKGVDSTLKIQPAKLEDSAVYLCASSPGGGRETQYFGPGTRLLVL.